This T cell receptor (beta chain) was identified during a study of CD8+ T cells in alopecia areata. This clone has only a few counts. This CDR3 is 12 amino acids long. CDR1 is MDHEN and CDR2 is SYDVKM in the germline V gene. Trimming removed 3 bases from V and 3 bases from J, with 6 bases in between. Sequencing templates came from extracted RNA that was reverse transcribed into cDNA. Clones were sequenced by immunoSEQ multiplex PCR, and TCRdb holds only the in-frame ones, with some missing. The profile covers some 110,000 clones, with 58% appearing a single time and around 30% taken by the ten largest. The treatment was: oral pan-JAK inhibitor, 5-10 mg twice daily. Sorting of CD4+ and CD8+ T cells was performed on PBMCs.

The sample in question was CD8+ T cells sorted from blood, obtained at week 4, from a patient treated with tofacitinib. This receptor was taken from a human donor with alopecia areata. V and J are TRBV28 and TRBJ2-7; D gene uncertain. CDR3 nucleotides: TGTGCCAGCAGTTTGATCGACTACGAGCAGTACTTC. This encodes CASSLIDYEQYF.